Each of the 13 T cell receptor beta chains below was sequenced from the same sample in a study of identical twins. TCRdb reprocessed the 5' RACE reads via MiXCR and lists one record per CDR3 protein. The sample carries about 280,000 distinct CDR3 sequences, under 9% recorded once. The sample was also reused in another study, on yellow fever vaccine responses in identical twins.

Sequencing used memory (CD45RO+) T cells sorted from blood. These TCRs come from a woman between 18 and 29 years old in good health.

The chain carries TRBV10-3 and TRBJ1-6, with D maybe TRBD1 (5 bases). V shed 7 bases and J shed 7 bases, with 20 bases lying between them. There are 16 residues in the CDR3. CDR1 ENHRY and CDR2 SYGVKD come from the germline V gene. CDR3 protein: CAIISDNLSGNSPLHF. CDR3 nucleotides: TGTGCCATCATATCGGACAATTTGTCGGGGAATTCACCCCTCCACTTT.

This clonotype was seen a few times. This chain uses TRBV20-1 with TRBJ2-1; D gene uncertain. V lost 1 base, J lost 8 bases, and 12 bases lay in between. Germline CDR1 DFQATT, CDR2 SNEGSKA (reference sequence). The CDR3 is 13 residues long. The CDR3 coding sequence is TGCAGTGCTAGAGTAATGGAAGCCGATGAGCAGTTCTTC. Translated: CSARVMEADEQFF.

The chain joins TRBV24-1 to TRBJ2-1, with D perhaps TRBD1 (6 bases). This CDR3 has 16 residues. Germline V lookup: CDR1 KGHDR, CDR2 SFDVKD. V gave up 4 bases and J gave up 3 bases, with 15 bases separating them. The CDR3 protein is CATSDPGAGDYNEQFF. The CDR3 nucleotides read TGTGCCACCAGTGACCCCGGGGCAGGGGACTACAATGAGCAGTTCTTC.

In this sample, this clonotype turned up a few times. J is TRBJ2-5 and V is TRBV28; 7 bases match TRBD2. Germline-derived CDR1 and CDR2 are MDHEN and SYDVKM. V trimming: 8 bases; J trimming: 3 bases; junction bases outside the gene matches: 6. This CDR3 is built from 13 residues. CDR3 DNA sequence: TGTGCCAGCTGGGGGGGTTCCAAAGAGACCCAGTACTTC. Encoded protein: CASWGGSKETQYF.

This clonotype appeared many times. The chain uses TRBV20-1 and TRBJ2-2; 11 positions match TRBD2. CDR1 and CDR2 (germline): DFQATT, SNEGSKA (reference sequence). The V segment lost 6 bases and the J segment 5 bases; nucleotides outside the gene matches: 5. The CDR3 covers 14 residues. This chain's CDR3 is CSAAGTSGTGELFF. CDR3 sequence (DNA): TGCAGTGCCGCCGGGACTAGCGGAACCGGGGAGCTGTTTTTT.

The genes are TRBV12-3 or TRBV12-4 and TRBJ2-3; D possibly corresponds to TRBD1 (5 bases). This CDR3 is built from 15 residues. V was trimmed by 5 bases and J by 0 bases, leaving 12 bases between them. CDR3 sequence reads: CASSQRGFSTDTQYF. CDR3 coding DNA: TGTGCCAGCAGTCAAAGGGGTTTCAGCACAGATACGCAGTATTTT.

The V and J genes are TRBV19 and TRBJ1-1, with D unclear. CDR3 length: 13 amino acids. Looked up from germline, CDR1 is LNHDA and CDR2 is SQIVND (reference sequence). V shed 2 bases and J shed 0 bases, with 4 bases lying between them. CDR3 protein: CASSITVNTEAFF. The CDR3 bases are TGTGCCAGTAGTATAACAGTGAACACTGAAGCTTTCTTT. Filled out from reference TRBV19 and TRBJ1-1, the complete variable domain reads DGGITQSPKYLFRKEGQNVTLSCEQNLNHDAMYWYRQDPGQGLRLIYYSQIVNDFQKGDIAEGYSVSREKKESFPLTVTSAQKNPTAFYLCASSITVNTEAFFGQGTRLTVV.

This clonotype was seen more than once but under ten times. The genes are TRBV20-1 and TRBJ2-1, with 8 nucleotides matching TRBD2. The germline V gene has CDR1 DFQATT and CDR2 SNEGSKA (reference sequence). There are 16 residues in the CDR3. V lost 3 bases to trimming and J lost 2 bases; unmatched junction nucleotides: 9. CDR3 sequence (DNA): TGCAGTGCTAGTTCGCCGAGCGGGAGTACCTACAATGAGCAGTTCTTC. It yields the protein CSASSPSGSTYNEQFF.

This clonotype appeared many times. The chain combines TRBV4-1 with TRBJ1-2; D uncertain. V lost 4 bases, J lost 2 bases, and 11 bases lay in between. The CDR3 is 14 residues long. CDR1 and CDR2 (germline): MGHRA, YSYEKL. In DNA, the CDR3 is TGCGCCAGCAGCCTTGGTGCGGTGAACTATGGCTACACCTTC. It specifies CASSLGAVNYGYTF.

In this sample, this clonotype turned up many times. V usage is TRBV4-1 and J usage is TRBJ2-2; D might be TRBD1 (6 bases). Germline CDR1 is MGHRA and CDR2 is YSYEKL. CDR3 length: 16 amino acids. V shed 5 bases and J shed 1 base, with 14 bases lying between them. The CDR3 loop reads CASSVRPGQNTGELFF. The CDR3 DNA follows: TGCGCCAGCAGCGTACGGCCGGGACAGAACACCGGGGAGCTGTTTTTT.

This clonotype was picked up many times. The CDR3 here is CASSQDGASGTYEQYF. The CDR3 nucleotides read TGCGCCAGCAGCCAAGATGGGGCTAGCGGAACCTACGAGCAGTACTTC. The chain couples TRBV4-1 to TRBJ2-7; 7 positions match TRBD2. V lost 0 bases, J lost 2 bases, and 7 bases stayed unmatched. CDR1 is MGHRA, CDR2 YSYEKL, per germline. This CDR3 is 16 amino acids long.

There are a few counts of this clonotype. V usage is TRBV11-2 and J usage is TRBJ2-1, with D unclear. The germline V gene encodes CDR1 SGHAT and CDR2 FQNNGV. This CDR3 has 15 residues. The V and J ends lost 5 bases and 0 bases respectively, with 11 bases between them. CDR3 loop: CASSPRLSSYNEQFF. The DNA for the CDR3 is TGTGCCAGCAGCCCTCGTTTAAGCTCCTACAATGAGCAGTTCTTC.

The chain recombines TRBV24-1 with TRBJ2-3, with 10 bases matching TRBD1. The CDR3 runs to 15 residues. CDR1 is KGHDR and CDR2 is SFDVKD in the germline V gene. V lost 7 bases, J lost 3 bases, and 6 bases stayed unmatched. CDR3 nucleotides: TGTGCCACCAGGGCCCGGACAGGGGGTACAGATACGCAGTATTTT. This encodes CATRARTGGTDTQYF.